This T cell receptor (beta chain) was documented in a study of cytomegalovirus exposure and HLA in healthy donors. As for the study in general: It was reported in a later analysis that the same platform had been used for the 90 to 150 validation repertoires as for the roughly 710 first-cohort repertoires. Regarding the study as a whole: CMV antigen specificity was confirmed in vitro for a few CMV-associated chains.

As for this clone: No antigen is known for it.

Clones were read by immunoSEQ multiplex PCR, and TCRdb kept only the in-frame ones, dropping some. Of around 200,000 clones in the sample, around 88% were seen once. There are 13 residues in the CDR3. Germline CDR1 reads LGHNA; CDR2 reads YNFKEQ. Trimming left V 5 bases short and J 10 bases short, with 15 bases between. Sequenced input: PBMCs. This clonotype was obtained from a woman in her late teens or twenties in good health and CMV-seronegative. This rearrangement joins TRBV4-2 to TRBJ2-1; D is possibly TRBD2 (6 bases). In DNA form, the CDR3 reads TGTGCCAGCAGCACCCCGCGGGGTGAGGAGCAGTTCTTC. Translation gives CASSTPRGEEQFF.